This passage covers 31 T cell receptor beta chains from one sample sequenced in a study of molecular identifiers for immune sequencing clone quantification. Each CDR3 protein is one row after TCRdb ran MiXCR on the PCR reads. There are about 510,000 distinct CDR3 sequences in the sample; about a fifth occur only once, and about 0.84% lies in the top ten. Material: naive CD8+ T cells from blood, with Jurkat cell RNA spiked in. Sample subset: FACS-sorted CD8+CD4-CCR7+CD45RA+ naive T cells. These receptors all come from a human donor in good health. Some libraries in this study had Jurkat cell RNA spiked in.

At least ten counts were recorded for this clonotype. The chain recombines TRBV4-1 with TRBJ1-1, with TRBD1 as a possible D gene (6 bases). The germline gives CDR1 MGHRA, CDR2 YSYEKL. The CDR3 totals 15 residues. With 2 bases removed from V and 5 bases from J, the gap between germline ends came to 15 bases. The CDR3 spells CASSQMGGGGTEAFF. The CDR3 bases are TGCGCCAGCAGCCAAATGGGGGGCGGGGGAACTGAAGCTTTCTTT.

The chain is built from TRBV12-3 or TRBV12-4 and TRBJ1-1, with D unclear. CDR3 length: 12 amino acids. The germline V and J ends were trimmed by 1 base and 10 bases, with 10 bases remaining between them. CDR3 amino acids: CASSLVRETAFF. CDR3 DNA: TGTGCCAGCAGTTTAGTTAGGGAGACAGCTTTCTTT.

CDR3 DNA: TGTGCCAGCAGTTTACCGGGACGGGGAATCTATGGCTACACCTTC. Amino acid sequence: CASSLPGRGIYGYTF. This rearrangement joins TRBV6-5 to TRBJ1-2; possibly TRBD1 for D (5 bases). The germline V gene has CDR1 MNHEY and CDR2 SVGAGI. With 4 bases removed from V and 4 bases from J, the gap between germline ends came to 16 bases. The CDR3 extends over 15 amino acids.

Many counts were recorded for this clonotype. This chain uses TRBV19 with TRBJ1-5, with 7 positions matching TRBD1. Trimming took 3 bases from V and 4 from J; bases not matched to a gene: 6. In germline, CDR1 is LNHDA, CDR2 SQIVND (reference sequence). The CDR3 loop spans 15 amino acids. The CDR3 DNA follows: TGTGCCAGTAGTATCCGGGACAGCGATAATCAGCCCCAGCATTTT. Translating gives CASSIRDSDNQPQHF.

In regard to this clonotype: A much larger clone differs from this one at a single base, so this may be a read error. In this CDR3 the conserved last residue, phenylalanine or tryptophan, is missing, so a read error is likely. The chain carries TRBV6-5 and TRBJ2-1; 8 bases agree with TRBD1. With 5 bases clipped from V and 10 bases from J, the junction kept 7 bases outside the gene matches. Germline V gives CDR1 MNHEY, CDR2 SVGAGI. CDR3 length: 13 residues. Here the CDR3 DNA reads TGTGCCAGCAGTACCGGGACAGGAAACGAGCAGTTCCTC. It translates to CASSTGTGNEQFL.

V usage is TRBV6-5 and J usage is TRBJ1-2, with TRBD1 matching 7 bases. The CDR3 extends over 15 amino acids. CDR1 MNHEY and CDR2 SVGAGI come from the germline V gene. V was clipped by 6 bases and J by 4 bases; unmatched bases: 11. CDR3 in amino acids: CASSQTGVLPYGYTF. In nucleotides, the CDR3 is TGTGCCAGCAGCCAAACAGGGGTACTCCCCTATGGCTACACCTTC.

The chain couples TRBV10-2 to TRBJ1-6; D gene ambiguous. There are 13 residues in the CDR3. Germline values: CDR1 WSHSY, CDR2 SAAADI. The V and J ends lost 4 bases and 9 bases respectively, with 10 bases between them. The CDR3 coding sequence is TGCGCCAGCAGTGGGGGTGCGTTTTCACCCCTCCACTTT. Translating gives CASSGGAFSPLHF.

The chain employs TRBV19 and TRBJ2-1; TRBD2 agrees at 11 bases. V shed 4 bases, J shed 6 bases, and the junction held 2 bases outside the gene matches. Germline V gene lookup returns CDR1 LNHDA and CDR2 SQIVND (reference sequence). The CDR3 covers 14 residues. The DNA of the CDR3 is TGTGCCAGTAGTACCGGGACTAGCGGCAATGAGCAGTTCTTC. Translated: CASSTGTSGNEQFF.

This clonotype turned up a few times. As DNA, the CDR3 is TGTGCCAGCAGTTGGACTAGCGGGGGAATCACAGATACGCAGTATTTT. Its protein product is CASSWTSGGITDTQYF. The V and J genes are TRBV2 and TRBJ2-3, with TRBD2 identical over 13 bases. The CDR3 contains 16 residues. Trimming at V came to 5 bases and at J to 2 bases, leaving 4 bases not matched to a gene. Germline assignment: CDR1 SNHLY and CDR2 FYNNEI.

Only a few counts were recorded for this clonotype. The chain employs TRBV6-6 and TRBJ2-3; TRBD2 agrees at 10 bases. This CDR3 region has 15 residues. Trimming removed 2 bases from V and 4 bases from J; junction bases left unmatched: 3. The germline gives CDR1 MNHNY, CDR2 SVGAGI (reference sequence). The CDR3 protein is CASSYGAGGADTQYF. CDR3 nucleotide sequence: TGTGCCAGCAGTTACGGAGCGGGGGGGGCAGATACGCAGTATTTT.

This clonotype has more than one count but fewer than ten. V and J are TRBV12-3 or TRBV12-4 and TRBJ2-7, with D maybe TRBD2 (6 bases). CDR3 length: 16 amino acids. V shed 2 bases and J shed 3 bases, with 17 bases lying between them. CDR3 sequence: CASSLSGRVMGYEQYF. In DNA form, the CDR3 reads TGTGCCAGCAGTTTATCCGGGAGAGTGATGGGCTACGAGCAGTACTTC.

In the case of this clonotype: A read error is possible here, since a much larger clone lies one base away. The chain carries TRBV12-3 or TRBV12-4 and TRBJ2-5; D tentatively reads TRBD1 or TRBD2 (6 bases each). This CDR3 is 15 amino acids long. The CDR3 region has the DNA TGTGCCGGCAGTTCCCGGAGGGGGAACCAAGAGACCCAGTACTTC. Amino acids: CAGSSRRGNQETQYF.

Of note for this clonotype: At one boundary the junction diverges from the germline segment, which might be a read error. For the CDR3, the DNA is TGTGCCAACAGCTTGGACCCTTTAGCGCCCGGTTTTTTCTTTGCAGATACGCAGTATTTT. It specifies CANSLDPLAPGFFFADTQYF. V is TRBV5-6 and J is TRBJ2-3, with D possibly matching TRBD2 (5 bases). This CDR3 comprises 20 residues. Germline lookup yields CDR1 SGHDT and CDR2 YYEEEE.

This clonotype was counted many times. In nucleotides, the CDR3 is TGTGCCAGCAGCTCAGGACTAGCGTACACAGATACGCAGTATTTT. Its translation: CASSSGLAYTDTQYF. The V and J genes are TRBV7-6 and TRBJ2-3; TRBD2 matches 9 bases. J lost 2 bases, V lost 4 bases, and 4 bases had no gene match. CDR1 is SGHVS and CDR2 is FNYEAQ in the germline V gene. This CDR3 comprises 15 residues.

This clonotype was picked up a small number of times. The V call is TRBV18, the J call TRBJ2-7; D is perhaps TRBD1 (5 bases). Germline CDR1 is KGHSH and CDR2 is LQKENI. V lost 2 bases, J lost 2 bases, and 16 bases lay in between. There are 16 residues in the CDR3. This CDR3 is CASSPSFGQGAYEQYF. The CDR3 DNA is TGTGCCAGCTCACCATCGTTTGGACAAGGGGCCTACGAGCAGTACTTC.

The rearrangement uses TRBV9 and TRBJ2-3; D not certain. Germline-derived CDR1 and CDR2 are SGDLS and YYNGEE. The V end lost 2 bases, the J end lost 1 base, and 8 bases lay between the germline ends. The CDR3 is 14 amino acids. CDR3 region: CASSVERGTDTQYF. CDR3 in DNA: TGTGCCAGCAGCGTGGAGAGAGGCACAGATACGCAGTATTTT.

The CDR3 protein is CASSQESDRGASLLRANVLTF. For the CDR3, the DNA is TGCGCCAGCAGCCAAGAGTCCGACAGGGGAGCATCTCTCCTTAGGGCCAACGTCCTGACTTTC. The rearrangement uses TRBV4-3 and TRBJ2-6; 8 bases are shared with TRBD1. Trimming took 0 bases from V and 5 from J; bases not matched to a gene: 18. The CDR3 spans 21 residues. Germline loops: CDR1 LGHNA, CDR2 YSLEER.

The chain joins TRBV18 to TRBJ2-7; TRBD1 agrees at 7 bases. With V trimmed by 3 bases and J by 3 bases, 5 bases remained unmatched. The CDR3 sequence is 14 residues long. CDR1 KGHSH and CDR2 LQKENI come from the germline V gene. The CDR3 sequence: CASSPVRGFYEQYF. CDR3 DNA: TGTGCCAGCTCACCGGTCAGGGGGTTCTACGAGCAGTACTTC.

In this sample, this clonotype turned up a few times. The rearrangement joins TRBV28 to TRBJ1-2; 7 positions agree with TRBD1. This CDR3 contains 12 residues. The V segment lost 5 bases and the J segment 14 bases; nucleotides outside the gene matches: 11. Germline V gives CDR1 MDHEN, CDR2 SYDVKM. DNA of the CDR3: TGTGCCAGCAGTGAGCCCGGACAGGTGTATACCTTC. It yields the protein CASSEPGQVYTF.

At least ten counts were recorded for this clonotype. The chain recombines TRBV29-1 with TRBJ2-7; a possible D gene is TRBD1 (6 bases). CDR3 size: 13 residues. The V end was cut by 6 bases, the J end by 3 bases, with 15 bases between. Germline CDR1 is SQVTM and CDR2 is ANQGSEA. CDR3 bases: TGCAGCGTGGGGGCAGGGGATATCTACGAGCAGTACTTC. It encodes CSVGAGDIYEQYF.

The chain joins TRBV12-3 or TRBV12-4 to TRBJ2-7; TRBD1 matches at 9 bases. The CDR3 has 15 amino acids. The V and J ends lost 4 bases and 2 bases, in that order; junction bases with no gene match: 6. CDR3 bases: TGTGCCAGCAGTTCGGGGACAGGGTATCCCTACGAGCAGTACTTC. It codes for CASSSGTGYPYEQYF.

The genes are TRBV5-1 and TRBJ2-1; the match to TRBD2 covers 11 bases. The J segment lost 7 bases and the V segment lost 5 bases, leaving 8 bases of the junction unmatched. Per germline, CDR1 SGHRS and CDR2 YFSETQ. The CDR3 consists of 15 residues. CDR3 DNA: TGCGCCAGCAGGCTAGCGGGGGGCGCAGTAAATGAGCAGTTCTTC. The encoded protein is CASRLAGGAVNEQFF.

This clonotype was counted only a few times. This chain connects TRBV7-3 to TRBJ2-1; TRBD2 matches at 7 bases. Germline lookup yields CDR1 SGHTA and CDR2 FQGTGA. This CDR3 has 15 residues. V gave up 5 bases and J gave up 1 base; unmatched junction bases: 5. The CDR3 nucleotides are TGTGCCAGCAGCGCCGAGGGAGGGTCCTACAATGAGCAGTTCTTC. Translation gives CASSAEGGSYNEQFF.

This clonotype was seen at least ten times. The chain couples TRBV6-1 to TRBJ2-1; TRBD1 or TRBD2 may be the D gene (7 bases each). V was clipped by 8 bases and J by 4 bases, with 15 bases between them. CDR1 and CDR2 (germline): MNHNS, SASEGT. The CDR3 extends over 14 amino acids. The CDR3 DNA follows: TGTGCCAGCTCAGGCAGGGGGGGGTACAATGAGCAGTTCTTC. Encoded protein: CASSGRGGYNEQFF.

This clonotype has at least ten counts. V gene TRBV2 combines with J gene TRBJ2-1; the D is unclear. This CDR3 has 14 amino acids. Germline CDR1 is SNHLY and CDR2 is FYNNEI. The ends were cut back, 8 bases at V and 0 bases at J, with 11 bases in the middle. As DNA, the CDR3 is TGTGCCAGCCTTGACTTGAGCTCCTACAATGAGCAGTTCTTC. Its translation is CASLDLSSYNEQFF.

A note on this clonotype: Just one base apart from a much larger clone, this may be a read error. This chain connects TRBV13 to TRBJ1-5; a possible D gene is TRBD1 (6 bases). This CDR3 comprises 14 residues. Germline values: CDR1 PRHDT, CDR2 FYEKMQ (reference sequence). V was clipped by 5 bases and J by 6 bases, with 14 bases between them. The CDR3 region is CASSRNREVQPQHF. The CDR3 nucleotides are TGTGCCAGCAGCCGAAACAGGGAGGTTCAGCCCCAGCATTTT.

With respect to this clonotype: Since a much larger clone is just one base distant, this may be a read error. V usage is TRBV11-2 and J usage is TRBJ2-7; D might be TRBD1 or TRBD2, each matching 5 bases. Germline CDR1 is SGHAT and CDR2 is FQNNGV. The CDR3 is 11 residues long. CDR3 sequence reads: CARSSGTAKYF. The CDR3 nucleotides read TGTGCCAGGAGCTCCGGGACGGCTAAGTACTTC.

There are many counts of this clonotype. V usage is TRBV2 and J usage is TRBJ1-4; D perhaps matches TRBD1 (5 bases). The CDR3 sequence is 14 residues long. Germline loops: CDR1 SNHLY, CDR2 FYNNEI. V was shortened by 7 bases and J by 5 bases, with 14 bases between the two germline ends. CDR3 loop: CASTPGRLNEKLFF. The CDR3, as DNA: TGTGCCAGCACCCCGGGGCGCTTGAATGAAAAACTGTTTTTT.

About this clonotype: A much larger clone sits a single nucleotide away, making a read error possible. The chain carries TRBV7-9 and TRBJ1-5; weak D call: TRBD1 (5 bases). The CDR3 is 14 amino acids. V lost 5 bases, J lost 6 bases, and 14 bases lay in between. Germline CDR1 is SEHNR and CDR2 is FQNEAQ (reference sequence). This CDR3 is CASSLAEGIQPQHF. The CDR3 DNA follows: TGTGCCAGCAGCCTGGCAGAGGGGATTCAGCCCCAGCATTTT. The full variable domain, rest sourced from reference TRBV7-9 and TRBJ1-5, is DTGVSQNPRHKITKRGQNVTFRCDPISEHNRLYWYRQTLGQGPEFLTYFQNEAQLEKSRLLSDRFSAERPKGSFSTLEIQRTEQGDSAMYLCASSLAEGIQPQHFGDGTRLSIL.

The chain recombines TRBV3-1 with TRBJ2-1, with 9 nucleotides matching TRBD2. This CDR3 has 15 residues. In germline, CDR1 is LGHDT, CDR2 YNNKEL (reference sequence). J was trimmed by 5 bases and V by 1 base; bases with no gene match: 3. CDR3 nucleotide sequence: TGTGCCAGCAGCCAAGTTCTAGCGGGACACAATGAGCAGTTCTTC. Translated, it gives CASSQVLAGHNEQFF.

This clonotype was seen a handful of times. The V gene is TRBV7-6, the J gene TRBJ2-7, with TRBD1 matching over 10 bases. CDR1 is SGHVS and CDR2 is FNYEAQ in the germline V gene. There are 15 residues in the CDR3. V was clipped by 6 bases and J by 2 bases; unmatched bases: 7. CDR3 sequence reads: CASRSRDRGPYEQYF. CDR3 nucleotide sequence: TGTGCCAGCAGGAGCCGGGACAGGGGCCCCTACGAGCAGTACTTC.